Sequencing of this T cell receptor (beta chain) was carried out in a study of blood T cell repertoires in COVID-19. Study-level background: Samples representing acute and convalescent COVID-19 were sourced from the United States, Italy and Spain.

CDR1 is SGHRS, CDR2 YFSETQ, per germline. The CDR3 runs 13 residues. Trimming pared 2 bases from V and 6 bases from J, leaving 11 bases between. Sequencing used immunoSEQ multiplex PCR; TCRdb keeps in-frame clones, though not all of them. Here the sample spans 240,000 or so clones, approximately 80% being singletons. The clonotype was recovered from a young man who had recovered from COVID-19. V is TRBV5-1 and J is TRBJ1-2, with D perhaps TRBD1 (5 bases). Sequenced input: peripheral blood. The chain's CDR3 is CASSFDSEHGYTF. In DNA, the CDR3 is TGCGCCAGCAGCTTCGACAGTGAACATGGCTACACCTTC.